This TCR beta chain comes out of a study of cytomegalovirus exposure and HLA in healthy donors. On this clone itself: Its matching antigen is unknown.

All the people who gave samples were healthy bone marrow donors. Study-wide points: Reportedly, fewer N-insertions than the approximately 610-donor mean appeared in an Asian-associated ancestry cluster in a later analysis.

The PCR had 60 Vbeta and 13 Jbeta primers. The table came from immunoSEQ multiplex PCR; TCRdb's copy has only in-frame clones and leaves some out. The table has around 300,000 clones, approximately 90% seen once. The material sequenced was PBMCs. This TCR came from a woman between 18 and 29 years old in good health and CMV-seronegative.

This CDR3 reads CASSVDESGSQPQHF. CDR3 coding DNA: TGTGCCAGCAGTGTGGACGAAAGTGGGAGCCAGCCCCAGCATTTT. The V call is TRBV2, the J call TRBJ1-5; D gene ambiguous. Germline loops: CDR1 SNHLY, CDR2 FYNNEI. With 4 bases removed from V and 7 bases from J, the gap between germline ends came to 17 bases. There are 15 residues in the CDR3.